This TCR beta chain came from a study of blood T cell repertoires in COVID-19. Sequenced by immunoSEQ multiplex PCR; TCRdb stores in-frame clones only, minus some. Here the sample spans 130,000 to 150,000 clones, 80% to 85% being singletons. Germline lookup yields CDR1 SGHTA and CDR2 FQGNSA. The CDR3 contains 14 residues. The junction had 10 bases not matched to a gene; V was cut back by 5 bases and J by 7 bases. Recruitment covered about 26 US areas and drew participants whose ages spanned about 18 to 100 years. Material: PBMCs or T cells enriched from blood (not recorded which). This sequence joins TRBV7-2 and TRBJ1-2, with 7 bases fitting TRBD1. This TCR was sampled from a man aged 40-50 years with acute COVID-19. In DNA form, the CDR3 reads TGTGCCAGCAGCCACCCCGGGACAGCTTTTGGCTACACCTTC. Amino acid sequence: CASSHPGTAFGYTF.